One and the same sample provided the 18 T cell receptor beta chains below, sequenced in a study of early T cells in non-severe SARS-CoV-2 infection. TCRdb re-analysed the 5' RACE reads in MiXCR, keeping a single row per CDR3 protein. The sample lists about 17,000 distinct CDR3 sequences, approximately 5.4% occurring once. The material was whole blood, obtained at baseline. The source of these receptors is an adult who was a healthcare worker with PCR-confirmed SARS-CoV-2 infection or an uninfected control (not recorded which).

This clonotype was seen repeatedly, ten times or more. This chain connects TRBV7-2 to TRBJ2-3, with D uncertain. Between the trimmed V and J ends, which lost 4 bases and 0 bases, there was a span of 8 bases. This CDR3 comprises 14 residues. Germline V gene lookup returns CDR1 SGHTA and CDR2 FQGNSA. In DNA, the CDR3 is TGTGCCAGCAGCTATACCTCTAGCACAGATACGCAGTATTTT. This gives the protein CASSYTSSTDTQYF.

This clonotype was picked up many times. The V gene is TRBV11-2, the J gene TRBJ1-3; no clear D gene. Trimming left V 1 base short and J 0 bases short, with 16 bases between. Per the germline V gene, CDR1 is SGHAT and CDR2 is FQNNGV. CDR3 length: 18 residues. The CDR3 is CASSLGGGSGFSGNTIYF. The CDR3 coding sequence is TGTGCCAGCAGCTTAGGAGGAGGATCGGGGTTCTCTGGAAACACCATATATTTT.

This chain connects TRBV29-1 to TRBJ1-1; D ambiguous. Trimming pared 6 bases from V and 13 bases from J, leaving 18 bases between. The CDR3 totals 11 residues. Germline assignment: CDR1 SQVTM and CDR2 ANQGSEA. CDR3 sequence: CSVPWRGLYFF. The DNA for the CDR3 is TGCAGCGTCCCCTGGCGGGGTTTGTATTTCTTT.

This clonotype was seen many times. This chain connects TRBV12-5 to TRBJ1-1; no reliable D call. Trimming removed 6 bases from V and 4 bases from J, with 18 bases in between. CDR1 and CDR2 (germline): LGHNT, FRNRAP. CDR3 size: 15 residues. CDR3 amino acids: CASGQLRGGPTEAFF. CDR3 sequence (DNA): TGTGCTAGTGGCCAACTGCGGGGAGGGCCCACTGAAGCTTTCTTT.

The rearrangement links TRBV30 to TRBJ1-2, with D unclear. This CDR3 is 11 amino acids long. V dropped 3 bases and J dropped 5 bases, with 7 bases sitting between them. Germline CDR1 GTSNPN, CDR2 SVGIG (reference sequence). The CDR3 region is CAWSLGYGYTF. The DNA of the CDR3 is TGTGCCTGGAGCCTAGGGTATGGCTACACCTTC.

This clonotype was observed many times. V usage is TRBV4-3 and J usage is TRBJ1-2, with a weak D call TRBD1 (6 bases). Per the germline V gene, CDR1 is LGHNA and CDR2 is YSLEER. The V end was cut by 0 bases, the J end by 0 bases, with 11 bases between. The CDR3 contains 16 residues. This CDR3 is CASSQDQGQSNYGYTF. In DNA, the CDR3 is TGCGCCAGCAGCCAAGATCAGGGGCAGTCTAACTATGGCTACACCTTC.

This clonotype was recorded many times. V usage is TRBV6-2 or TRBV6-3 and J usage is TRBJ1-5; 8 bases match TRBD1. Germline CDR1 is MNHEY and CDR2 is SVGEGT. V lost 2 bases, J lost 3 bases, and 9 bases stayed unmatched. The CDR3 sequence is 17 residues long. The CDR3: CASSYHTGTGNNQPQHF. CDR3 sequence (DNA): TGTGCCAGCAGTTACCACACCGGGACAGGCAACAATCAGCCCCAGCATTTT.

In its sample, this clonotype was seen many times. J is TRBJ2-7 and V is TRBV7-2; D gene unclear. V shed 4 bases and J shed 7 bases, with 11 bases lying between them. The CDR3 is made up of 12 amino acids. Per the germline V gene, CDR1 is SGHTA and CDR2 is FQGNSA. In DNA, the CDR3 is TGTGCCAGCAGCTCGATTTCTTGGGAGCAGTACTTC. It codes for CASSSISWEQYF.

This clonotype has a count of ten or more. The rearrangement uses TRBV12-5 and TRBJ2-7; D remains unclear. Looked up from germline, CDR1 is LGHNT and CDR2 is FRNRAP. The CDR3 consists of 14 residues. V was clipped by 2 bases and J by 1 base, with 9 bases between them. The CDR3 protein is CASGLLPDSYEQYF. In DNA, the CDR3 is TGTGCTAGTGGTTTGTTACCTGATTCCTACGAGCAGTACTTC.

This clonotype is labeled medium-sized. The chain uses TRBV6-4 and TRBJ2-1, with TRBD2 identical over 7 bases. The junction had 3 bases not matched to a gene; V was cut back by 3 bases and J by 1 base. Germline V gene sequence: CDR1 MRHNA, CDR2 SNTAGT. The CDR3 is made up of 15 amino acids. The CDR3 region has the DNA TGTGCCAGCAGTGAGGGTAGCGGGTCCTACAATGAGCAGTTCTTC. This gives the protein CASSEGSGSYNEQFF.

A note on this clonotype: Germline is not matched at one junction end, which may reflect a read error. The rearrangement joins TRBV29-1 to TRBJ2-1; TRBD2 might be the D (6 bases). Germline CDR1 reads SQVTM; CDR2 reads ANQGSEA. CDR3 length: 12 amino acids. CDR3 in DNA: TGCAGCGTTAAAGACGGGACTCGAGAGCAGTTCTTC. This gives the protein CSVKDGTREQFF.

This clonotype was recorded at least ten times. This sequence joins TRBV27 and TRBJ1-2; TRBD1 aligns across 11 bases. V shed 4 bases, J shed 3 bases, and the junction held 4 bases outside the gene matches. The CDR3 covers 15 residues. Germline V gives CDR1 MNHEY, CDR2 SMNVEV (reference sequence). CDR3 bases: TGTGCCAGCAGTTCAGGACAGGGGGCCGACTATGGCTACACCTTC. Translating it yields CASSSGQGADYGYTF.

At least ten counts were recorded for this clonotype. The chain links TRBV29-1 to TRBJ1-2; a weak D match, TRBD1 (6 bases). The CDR3 length is 15 residues. Germline V lookup: CDR1 SQVTM, CDR2 ANQGSEA. Trimming removed 0 bases from V and 6 bases from J, with 17 bases in between. The CDR3 region is CSVEEMGGAPDGYTF. In DNA form, the CDR3 reads TGCAGCGTTGAAGAAATGGGGGGCGCCCCGGATGGCTACACCTTC.

This clonotype has a count of ten or more. The rearrangement links TRBV6-1 to TRBJ1-3; no reliable D call. V lost 4 bases to trimming and J lost 4 bases, with 11 bases between them. CDR1 and CDR2 (germline): MNHNS, SASEGT. The CDR3 consists of 14 residues. CDR3: CASSARETGNTIYF. For the CDR3, the DNA is TGTGCCAGCAGTGCCCGGGAGACGGGAAACACCATATATTTT.

There are many counts of this clonotype. The chain has TRBV6-5 and TRBJ2-3; 13 bases align to TRBD2. CDR1 and CDR2 (germline): MNHEY, SVGAGI. There are 16 residues in the CDR3. With 8 bases clipped from V and 2 bases from J, the junction kept 7 bases outside the gene matches. DNA for the CDR3: TGTGCCAGCCGCCGGGGACTAGCGGGGTTCACAGATACGCAGTATTTT. This gives the protein CASRRGLAGFTDTQYF.

This clonotype appeared many times. The V gene is TRBV5-5, the J gene TRBJ1-1; D unresolved. The V gene lost 5 bases and the J gene lost 0 bases, with 8 bases spanning the gap. Germline CDR1 is SGHKS and CDR2 is YYEKEE (reference sequence). CDR3 length: 13 residues. Here the CDR3 DNA reads TGTGCCAGCAGTTGGACGGTGAACACTGAAGCTTTCTTT. Protein sequence: CASSWTVNTEAFF.

The V gene is TRBV29-1, the J gene TRBJ2-7; tentatively, D is TRBD1 (5 bases). V was clipped by 6 bases and J by 2 bases, with 11 bases between them. The CDR3 runs to 12 residues. Germline CDR1 SQVTM, CDR2 ANQGSEA. The CDR3: CSVQDGTYEQYF. The DNA for the CDR3 is TGCAGCGTACAGGACGGAACCTACGAGCAGTACTTC.

This clonotype was observed a handful of times. The chain uses TRBV10-1 and TRBJ1-1; 11 bases line up with TRBD1. V lost 4 bases, J lost 9 bases, and 7 bases stayed unmatched. The V gene's germline CDR1 is WNHNN and CDR2 SYGVQD (reference sequence). CDR3 length: 14 residues. Here the CDR3 reads CASSGMDRGPKAFF. CDR3 coding DNA: TGCGCCAGCAGTGGAATGGACAGGGGGCCCAAAGCTTTCTTT.